This T cell receptor beta chain is drawn from a study of blood T cell repertoires in COVID-19. Study-level background: Researchers got acute and convalescent COVID-19 samples from the United States, Italy and Spain. Sources were T cells, B-cell-depleted T cells, or PBMCs; the material itself was cDNA or gDNA.

Original processing methods: The authors estimated nucleated cell counts from reference gene primer amplification. Clones were read by immunoSEQ multiplex PCR, and TCRdb kept only the in-frame ones, dropping some. The V and J calls and clone size were taken over from that table, and D and trimming were inferred from the DNA. The table lists about 400,000 clones, more than 85% of them singletons. The CDR3 covers 17 residues. The trim removed 4 bases at V and 0 bases at J, leaving 9 bases unmatched. This chain connects TRBV5-3 to TRBJ2-7; 11 nucleotides agree with TRBD2. TRBV5-3 belongs to the ORF category, with a function that is uncertain. This sequence was found in a woman aged 25 to 39 with acute or convalescent COVID-19. Sequencing was done on a sample of peripheral blood. The CDR3 reads CARSAWTSGCHSYEQYF. CDR3 in DNA: TGTGCCAGAAGCGCATGGACTAGCGGGTGCCACTCCTACGAGCAGTACTTC.